Shown below are 29 T cell receptor beta chains from a single sample sequenced in a study of shared clonotypes between healthy human individuals. The assay was immunoSEQ multiplex PCR, and TCRdb's table has in-frame clones only and misses some. The sample gives over 400,000 clones, over 70% of which show up once; roughly an eighth is in the top ten. The sequenced sample consisted of PBMCs. These TCRs come from a woman in her thirties or forties in good health. Some clones in this sample may be carry-over from other donors' samples.

CDR3 sequence reads: CASSLVDYEQYF. CDR3 nucleotides: TGTGCCAGCAGCTTAGTAGACTACGAGCAGTACTTC. The J gene is TRBJ2-7, the V gene TRBV7-2; D gene unclear. This CDR3 comprises 12 residues. Looked up from germline, CDR1 is SGHTA and CDR2 is FQGNSA. V dropped 1 base and J dropped 3 bases, with 4 bases sitting between them.

With respect to this clone: This probably arose from a read error, given a far larger clone one base away. V usage is TRBV6-6 and J usage is TRBJ2-2; D gene unclear. The CDR3 length is 11 residues. V lost 6 bases and J lost 6, with 5 bases in between. CDR1 is MNHNY, CDR2 SVGAGI, per germline (reference sequence). CDR3 amino acids: CASRRAGELFF. The CDR3 nucleotides read TGTGCCAGCAGACGGGCCGGGGAGCTGTTTTTT.

The rearrangement links TRBV7-6 to TRBJ2-7, with D uncertain. The CDR3 is 13 amino acids. CDR1 SGHVS and CDR2 FNYEAQ come from the germline V gene. Trimming left V 0 bases short and J 6 bases short, with 9 bases between. CDR3: CASSLAPVSEQYF. The CDR3 DNA sequence: TGTGCCAGCAGCTTAGCGCCGGTTTCCGAGCAGTACTTC.

The rearrangement joins TRBV5-1 to TRBJ2-7; tentatively, D is TRBD1 (5 bases). The V and J ends lost 0 bases and 5 bases respectively, with 15 bases between them. This CDR3 spans 15 amino acids. Germline values: CDR1 SGHRS, CDR2 YFSETQ. The CDR3 protein is CASSLDRAGSNEQYF. CDR3 nucleotides: TGCGCCAGCAGCTTGGATAGGGCAGGGTCCAACGAGCAGTACTTC.

As to this clone: Mismatch with germline at one junction end may stem from a read error. V and J are TRBV7-7 and TRBJ2-1; 9 bases map to TRBD2. Germline loops: CDR1 SSHAT, CDR2 FNYEAQ (reference sequence). CDR3 length: 18 residues. In DNA, the CDR3 is TGTGCTAGCAGCTTAGGGTTCGGTGGGCTAGCGGGGAACAATGAGCAGTTCTTC. This encodes CASSLGFGGLAGNNEQFF.

For the CDR3, the DNA is TGTGCCAGCAGTTCCGGACAGTTAGATGGGGCCAACGTCCTGACTTTC. This codes for CASSSGQLDGANVLTF. The rearrangement uses TRBV27 and TRBJ2-6, with D perhaps matching TRBD1 (6 bases). In germline, CDR1 is MNHEY, CDR2 SMNVEV (reference sequence). The CDR3 extends over 16 amino acids. Deletions cut 4 bases from V and 3 bases from J, with 13 bases between.

Details on this clone: A far larger clone lies a single base away; this is likely a read error. The same CDR3 is also encoded by other DNA sequences in this sample. The gene calls are TRBV18 and TRBJ1-4; D call uncertain. The length of the CDR3 is 13 residues. In germline, CDR1 is KGHSH, CDR2 LQKENI. The CDR3 bases are TGTGCCAGCTCACCTCGGGAGAATGAAAAGCTGTTTTTT. As protein: CASSPRENEKLFF.

This rearrangement joins TRBV19 to TRBJ2-6, with D possibly TRBD1 on 5 matching bases. Trimming took 6 bases from V and 1 from J, leaving 13 bases between them. Germline CDR1 is LNHDA and CDR2 is SQIVND (reference sequence). The CDR3 runs 16 residues. The CDR3, as DNA: TGTGCCAGTAGAACGGCAGGGTCGTCTGGGGCCAACGTCCTGACTTTC. Translation gives CASRTAGSSGANVLTF. Using reference TRBV19 and TRBJ2-6 for the parts outside the CDR3, the full variable domain is DGGITQSPKYLFRKEGQNVTLSCEQNLNHDAMYWYRQDPGQGLRLIYYSQIVNDFQKGDIAEGYSVSREKKESFPLTVTSAQKNPTAFYLCASRTAGSSGANVLTFGAGSRLTVL.

This clone was found a few times. The V gene is TRBV2, the J gene TRBJ2-1; D remains unclear. The germline V gene has CDR1 SNHLY and CDR2 FYNNEI. Trimming shortened V by 6 bases and J by 4 bases, and 10 bases separated the two germline ends. This CDR3 comprises 13 residues. CDR3 bases: TGTGCCAGCAGAGATACAGAATACAATGAGCAGTTCTTC. Translating it yields CASRDTEYNEQFF. Filled out from reference TRBV2 and TRBJ2-1, the complete variable domain reads EPEVTQTPSHQVTQMGQEVILRCVPISNHLYFYWYRQILGQKVEFLVSFYNNEISEKSEIFDDQFSVERPDGSNFTLKIRSTKLEDSAMYFCASRDTEYNEQFFGPGTRLTVL.

This chain connects TRBV11-2 to TRBJ2-1; 8 nucleotides match TRBD2. CDR3 size: 14 residues. With V trimmed by 5 bases and J by 6 bases, 6 bases remained unmatched. Looked up from germline, CDR1 is SGHAT and CDR2 is FQNNGV. The CDR3 loop reads CASSQREGGNEQFF. The CDR3 DNA follows: TGTGCCAGCAGCCAACGGGAGGGGGGCAATGAGCAGTTCTTC.

The chain couples TRBV7-9 to TRBJ2-1; D may be TRBD2 (5 bases). Germline lookup yields CDR1 SEHNR and CDR2 FQNEAQ (reference sequence). The CDR3 is 12 amino acids. Trimming cost V 5 bases and J 10 bases, with 12 bases left between them. The CDR3, as DNA: TGTGCCAGCAGCCACACTAGTTGGGAGCAGTTCTTC. Its protein is CASSHTSWEQFF.

The chain couples TRBV19 to TRBJ2-4; D is undetermined. This CDR3 has 13 residues. Germline CDR1 is LNHDA and CDR2 is SQIVND (reference sequence). V lost 2 bases and J 9 bases, leaving 11 bases between the germline ends. The CDR3 DNA follows: TGTGCCAGTAGTATAAGTACCCAAGGCATTCAGTACTTC. It translates to CASSISTQGIQYF.

The V and J genes are TRBV29-1 and TRBJ1-5, with D maybe TRBD1 (6 bases). Trimming removed 4 bases at V and 4 bases at J, with 11 bases between. Per germline, CDR1 SQVTM and CDR2 ANQGSEA. This CDR3 region has 13 residues. Here the CDR3 reads CSVAGQRNQPQHF. In nucleotides, the CDR3 is TGCAGCGTTGCTGGACAGAGAAATCAGCCCCAGCATTTT. Full variable domain (outside the CDR3, taken from reference TRBV29-1 and TRBJ1-5): SAVISQKPSRDICQRGTSLTIQCQVDSQVTMMFWYRQQPGQSLTLIATANQGSEATYESGFVIDKFPISRPNLTFSTLTVSNMSPEDSSIYLCSVAGQRNQPQHFGDGTRLSIL.

The V call is TRBV18, the J call TRBJ2-5; 9 bases fit TRBD1. Trimming cost V 2 bases and J 5 bases; bases outside gene matches: 6. Germline V gene data show CDR1 as KGHSH and CDR2 as LQKENI. This CDR3 has 15 amino acids. The CDR3 bases are TGTGCCAGCTCACCAAGGACAGGGGTAGGGGAGACCCAGTACTTC. It yields the protein CASSPRTGVGETQYF.

The chain is built from TRBV27 and TRBJ2-3; D might be TRBD1 (6 bases). Germline CDR1 MNHEY, CDR2 SMNVEV (reference sequence). There are 15 residues in the CDR3. Trimming shortened V by 6 bases and J by 1 base, and 14 bases separated the two germline ends. CDR3 nucleotides: TGTGCCAGCAGCCAAGACAGGTATCGCACAGATACGCAGTATTTT. It specifies CASSQDRYRTDTQYF.

The V call is TRBV6-6, the J call TRBJ1-5; the D gene is possibly TRBD1 (5 bases). Trimming left V 0 bases short and J 7 bases short, with 10 bases between. This CDR3 comprises 14 residues. Germline CDR1 reads MNHNY; CDR2 reads SVGAGI (reference sequence). Here the CDR3 DNA reads TGTGCCAGCAGTTACTCGAAACGGGACCAGCCCCAGCATTTT. This codes for CASSYSKRDQPQHF.

CDR3 residues: CASSGTGGPLSSYEQYF. CDR3 DNA sequence: TGTGCCAGCAGCGGGACGGGAGGGCCTCTTAGCTCCTACGAGCAGTACTTC. This sequence joins TRBV9 and TRBJ2-7; TRBD2 matches 8 bases. Trimming took 3 bases from V and 0 from J; bases not matched to a gene: 11. Looked up from germline, CDR1 is SGDLS and CDR2 is YYNGEE. The CDR3 covers 17 residues.

The chain is built from TRBV7-3 and TRBJ2-7, with D possibly matching TRBD1 (6 bases). This CDR3 is 14 amino acids long. Trimming removed 5 bases at V and 2 bases at J, with 13 bases between. Germline CDR1 SGHTA, CDR2 FQGTGA. Written as DNA, the CDR3 is TGTGCCAGCAGCCCAACGGGACAACCCTACGAGCAGTACTTC. This codes for CASSPTGQPYEQYF.

The V and J genes are TRBV15 and TRBJ1-1, with a tentative D call TRBD1 (5 bases). The CDR3 contains 14 residues. The germline V gene encodes CDR1 LNHNV and CDR2 YYDKDF (reference sequence). Trimming stripped 2 bases from V and 8 bases from J, with 15 bases between. This chain's CDR3 is CATSRSLGGREAFF. In nucleotides, the CDR3 is TGTGCCACCAGCAGATCACTGGGGGGGAGAGAAGCTTTCTTT.

The chain employs TRBV5-6 and TRBJ2-7; a possible D gene is TRBD2 (5 bases). In germline, CDR1 is SGHDT, CDR2 YYEEEE. V lost 2 bases and J 3 bases, leaving 12 bases between the germline ends. The CDR3 is made up of 14 amino acids. For the CDR3, the DNA is TGTGCCAGCAGCTTCGCCACCCGGGGCTACGAGCAGTACTTC. Translated: CASSFATRGYEQYF.

V and J are TRBV7-2 and TRBJ2-1; D might be TRBD2 (6 bases). The V gene's germline CDR1 is SGHTA and CDR2 FQGNSA. The V gene lost 5 bases and the J gene lost 10 bases, with 9 bases spanning the gap. The CDR3 covers 11 residues. The CDR3 coding sequence is TGTGCCAGCAGCAGGGACTCCGAGCAGTTCTTC. Translating gives CASSRDSEQFF.

V gene TRBV7-9 combines with J gene TRBJ1-2; D gene ambiguous. The CDR3 has 14 residues. Trimming pared 1 base from V and 2 bases from J, leaving 8 bases between. Germline loops: CDR1 SEHNR, CDR2 FQNEAQ (reference sequence). CDR3 residues: CASSLGRANYGYTF. The CDR3 nucleotides read TGTGCCAGCAGCTTAGGTAGGGCGAACTATGGCTACACCTTC.

V is TRBV6-6 and J is TRBJ1-1; weak D call: TRBD1 (6 bases). Germline V gene lookup returns CDR1 MNHNY and CDR2 SVGAGI (reference sequence). V was trimmed by 0 bases and J by 0 bases, leaving 11 bases between them. The CDR3 totals 16 residues. The CDR3: CASSYSPGQLNTEAFF. In DNA, the CDR3 is TGTGCCAGCAGTTACTCACCAGGACAGCTGAACACTGAAGCTTTCTTT.

The V call is TRBV9, the J call TRBJ2-2; D might be TRBD2 (5 bases). From germline, CDR1 is SGDLS and CDR2 YYNGEE. This CDR3 comprises 16 residues. V gave up 1 base and J gave up 0 bases, with 10 bases separating them. CDR3 in DNA: TGTGCCAGCAGCGTAAAGACTACCGCGAACACCGGGGAGCTGTTTTTT. It encodes CASSVKTTANTGELFF. The full variable domain, in which reference TRBV9 and TRBJ2-2 provide the parts outside the CDR3, is DSGVTQTPKHLITATGQRVTLRCSPRSGDLSVYWYQQSLDQGLQFLIQYYNGEERAKGNILERFSAQQFPDLHSELNLSSLELGDSALYFCASSVKTTANTGELFFGEGSRLTVL.

V and J are TRBV28 and TRBJ1-3; no clear D. With 2 bases removed from V and 1 base from J, the gap between germline ends came to 6 bases. CDR3 length: 14 residues. CDR1 and CDR2 (germline): MDHEN, SYDVKM. DNA of the CDR3: TGTGCCAGCAGTTTAATCTCTTCTGGAAACACCATATATTTT. Amino acid sequence: CASSLISSGNTIYF.

This chain links TRBV7-9 with TRBJ1-5, with D unclear. V was pared by 5 bases and J by 6 bases, with 11 bases between. Germline V CDR1 and CDR2: SEHNR, FQNEAQ (reference sequence). There are 13 residues in the CDR3. CDR3 sequence: CASSPPGVQPQHF. The CDR3 DNA reads TGTGCCAGCAGCCCCCCGGGCGTTCAGCCCCAGCATTTT.

The genes are TRBV7-3 and TRBJ2-3; D uncertain. V lost 0 bases and J 1 base, leaving 5 bases between the germline ends. This CDR3 has 14 residues. CDR1 SGHTA and CDR2 FQGTGA come from the germline V gene. CDR3 amino acids: CASSLTPGTDTQYF. CDR3 DNA: TGTGCCAGCAGCTTAACGCCCGGCACAGATACGCAGTATTTT. Based on the CDR3 plus reference TRBV7-3 and TRBJ2-3, the full variable domain is GAGVSQTPSNKVTEKGKYVELRCDPISGHTALYWYRQSLGQGPEFLIYFQGTGAADDSGLPNDRFFAVRPEGSVSTLKIQRTERGDSAVYLCASSLTPGTDTQYFGPGTRLTVL.

This clone was seen many times. Different DNA sequences within this sample yield the same CDR3. The V call is TRBV7-9, the J call TRBJ1-3; 8 bases align to TRBD1. Per the germline V gene, CDR1 is SEHNR and CDR2 is FQNEAQ (reference sequence). The V segment lost 1 base and the J segment 2 bases; nucleotides outside the gene matches: 4. The CDR3 has 16 residues. The CDR3 nucleotides are TGTGCCAGCAGCTTAGATGGCAGGGGGCCTGGAAACACCATATATTTT. Protein product: CASSLDGRGPGNTIYF. The full variable domain, its missing parts supplied by reference TRBV7-9 and TRBJ1-3, is DTGVSQNPRHKITKRGQNVTFRCDPISEHNRLYWYRQTLGQGPEFLTYFQNEAQLEKSRLLSDRFSAERPKGSFSTLEIQRTEQGDSAMYLCASSLDGRGPGNTIYFGEGSWLTVV.

The J gene is TRBJ2-1, the V gene TRBV30; D is possibly TRBD2 (5 bases). The CDR3 length is 15 residues. Germline V gene sequence: CDR1 GTSNPN, CDR2 SVGIG (reference sequence). V lost 3 bases, J lost 5 bases, and 17 bases lay in between. The CDR3 DNA reads as TGTGCCTGGAGCTCAGCGGTGGGCATCAACAATGAGCAGTTCTTC. Amino acid sequence: CAWSSAVGINNEQFF.